The rows below give T cell receptor beta chains drawn from one sample of a study of vaccination and CD4 T cells after COVID-19. TCRdb called the PCR reads again in MiXCR, with one record for every CDR3 protein. The data hold some 13,000 distinct CDR3 sequences, with 28% observed a single time. These receptors' targets are unknown. The sequencing sample was made of cultured CD4+ T cells from blood. The receptors derive from a human donor with COVID-19. Each CDR3 is given with its conserved first and last residue. A D gene is named only where the DNA matches it firmly. Part of the rows lack a size; the others show once, few, many or a class for expanded clones.

d_call: .
v_call: TRBV5-5
j_call: TRBJ1-1
cdr3_length: 15
clone_size: .
cdr3_aa: CASSLGTGSNTEAFF
cdr3_nt: TGTGCCAGCAGCTTGGGTACGGGTTCGAACACTGAAGCTTTCTTT

d_call: .
v_call: TRBV7-9
j_call: TRBJ2-2
cdr3_length: 16
clone_size: .
cdr3_aa: CASSVVTGEGTGELFF
cdr3_nt: TGTGCCAGCAGCGTAGTGACAGGGGAGGGCACCGGGGAGCTGTTTTTT

d_call: TRBD2
v_call: TRBV7-2
j_call: TRBJ2-3
cdr3_length: 16
clone_size: few
cdr3_aa: CASSENSGGYTDTQYF
cdr3_nt: TGTGCCAGCAGCGAGAATAGCGGGGGGTACACAGATACGCAGTATTTT

d_call: TRBD1
v_call: TRBV20-1
j_call: TRBJ2-5
cdr3_length: 12
clone_size: .
cdr3_aa: CSAGQGAETQYF
cdr3_nt: TGCAGCGCGGGACAGGGGGCAGAGACCCAGTACTTC

d_call: TRBD1
v_call: TRBV15
j_call: TRBJ2-2
cdr3_length: 18
clone_size: .
cdr3_aa: CATSRGKGQGKGTGELFF
cdr3_nt: TGTGCCACCAGCAGAGGAAAGGGACAGGGGAAAGGGACCGGGGAGCTGTTTTTT

d_call: TRBD1
v_call: TRBV15
j_call: TRBJ1-2
cdr3_length: 17
clone_size: medium-sized
cdr3_aa: CATSPAGDRGRNYGYTF
cdr3_nt: TGTGCCACCAGCCCCGCCGGGGACAGGGGGCGAAACTATGGCTACACCTTC

d_call: .
v_call: TRBV23-1
j_call: TRBJ1-5
cdr3_length: 14
clone_size: .
cdr3_aa: CASSWRCKGRPQHF
cdr3_nt: TGCGCCAGTAGTTGGCGGTGCAAGGGGAGACCCCAGCATTTT

d_call: .
v_call: TRBV6-5
j_call: TRBJ2-5
cdr3_length: 14
clone_size: few
cdr3_aa: CASSYSNFQETQYF
cdr3_nt: TGTGCCAGCAGTTACTCAAACTTCCAAGAGACCCAGTACTTC

d_call: TRBD1
v_call: TRBV30
j_call: TRBJ1-4
cdr3_length: 15
clone_size: .
cdr3_aa: CAWSLKTGFGEKLFF
cdr3_nt: TGTGCCTGGAGTCTAAAGACAGGGTTCGGTGAAAAACTGTTTTTT

d_call: TRBD1
v_call: TRBV15
j_call: TRBJ1-2
cdr3_length: 14
clone_size: few
cdr3_aa: CATSGNRGREGYTF
cdr3_nt: TGTGCCACCAGCGGAAACAGGGGGCGCGAAGGCTACACCTTC

d_call: .
v_call: TRBV6-1
j_call: TRBJ1-4
cdr3_length: 14
clone_size: .
cdr3_aa: CASSLSDGTEKLFF
cdr3_nt: TGTGCCAGCAGTCTATCCGACGGGACGGAAAAACTGTTTTTT

d_call: TRBD1
v_call: TRBV7-3
j_call: TRBJ2-3
cdr3_length: 13
clone_size: .
cdr3_aa: CASSQDRADTQYF
cdr3_nt: TGTGCCAGCAGCCAGGACAGGGCAGATACGCAGTATTTT

d_call: .
v_call: TRBV4-1
j_call: TRBJ1-2
cdr3_length: 13
clone_size: .
cdr3_aa: CASSQGNNYGYTF
cdr3_nt: TGCGCCAGCAGCCAAGGGAATAACTATGGCTACACCTTC

d_call: .
v_call: TRBV19
j_call: TRBJ2-2
cdr3_length: 14
clone_size: large
cdr3_aa: CASSGAQITGELFF
cdr3_nt: TGTGCCAGTAGTGGGGCACAGATCACCGGGGAGCTGTTTTTT

d_call: TRBD1
v_call: TRBV5-1
j_call: TRBJ1-2
cdr3_length: 15
clone_size: few
cdr3_aa: CASSLTSRQGDGYTF
cdr3_nt: TGCGCCAGCAGCTTGACCTCCAGACAGGGGGATGGCTACACCTTC

d_call: .
v_call: TRBV5-1
j_call: TRBJ2-3
cdr3_length: 14
clone_size: .
cdr3_aa: CASGITGFADTQYF
cdr3_nt: TGCGCCAGCGGGATTACAGGGTTCGCAGATACGCAGTATTTT

d_call: TRBD1
v_call: TRBV20-1
j_call: TRBJ1-6
cdr3_length: 16
clone_size: .
cdr3_aa: CSARPGQLYYNSPLHF
cdr3_nt: TGCAGTGCGCGGCCGGGACAGCTCTACTATAATTCACCCCTCCACTTT

d_call: .
v_call: TRBV11-2
j_call: TRBJ1-2
cdr3_length: 12
clone_size: .
cdr3_aa: CASSLREDGYTF
cdr3_nt: TGTGCCAGCAGCTTACGGGAAGATGGCTACACCTTC

d_call: .
v_call: TRBV28
j_call: TRBJ1-5
cdr3_length: 16
clone_size: .
cdr3_aa: CASSPVLVHSNQPQHF
cdr3_nt: TGTGCCAGCAGCCCCGTTTTGGTACATAGCAATCAGCCCCAGCATTTT

d_call: .
v_call: TRBV6-4
j_call: TRBJ2-2
cdr3_length: 14
clone_size: few
cdr3_aa: CASSVGVETGELFF
cdr3_nt: TGTGCCAGCAGTGTGGGGGTAGAGACCGGGGAGCTGTTTTTT

d_call: .
v_call: TRBV18
j_call: TRBJ1-6
cdr3_length: 16
clone_size: .
cdr3_aa: CASSILGAGHDSPLHF
cdr3_nt: TGTGCCAGCTCAATCCTAGGAGCCGGGCATGATTCACCCCTCCACTTT

d_call: TRBD1
v_call: TRBV6-1
j_call: TRBJ2-7
cdr3_length: 14
clone_size: few
cdr3_aa: CASRGPRDSYEQYF
cdr3_nt: TGTGCCAGCAGGGGACCTCGGGACAGCTACGAGCAGTACTTC

d_call: TRBD2
v_call: TRBV6-1
j_call: TRBJ2-7
cdr3_length: 15
clone_size: .
cdr3_aa: CASSPGTSGGFEQYF
cdr3_nt: TGTGCCAGCAGTCCCGGGACTAGCGGGGGATTCGAGCAGTACTTC

d_call: TRBD1
v_call: TRBV5-4
j_call: TRBJ2-7
cdr3_length: 15
clone_size: .
cdr3_aa: CASSLEDRITYEQYF
cdr3_nt: TGTGCCAGCAGCTTGGAGGACAGGATTACCTACGAGCAGTACTTC

d_call: .
v_call: TRBV5-4
j_call: TRBJ1-2
cdr3_length: 13
clone_size: few
cdr3_aa: CASSFPGYYGYTF
cdr3_nt: TGTGCCAGCAGCTTTCCCGGATACTATGGCTACACCTTC

d_call: .
v_call: TRBV18
j_call: TRBJ1-2
cdr3_length: 17
clone_size: .
cdr3_aa: CASSPLPLGDQTYGYTF
cdr3_nt: TGTGCCAGCTCACCACTCCCTTTGGGGGATCAGACCTATGGCTACACCTTC

d_call: .
v_call: TRBV6-2/TRBV6-3
j_call: TRBJ2-7
cdr3_length: 13
clone_size: .
cdr3_aa: CASAPPKAYEQYF
cdr3_nt: TGTGCCAGCGCACCTCCGAAAGCCTACGAGCAGTACTTC

d_call: .
v_call: TRBV20-1
j_call: TRBJ2-6
cdr3_length: 15
clone_size: .
cdr3_aa: CSARESSPGANVLTF
cdr3_nt: TGCAGTGCTAGAGAATCCTCGCCTGGGGCCAACGTCCTGACTTTC

d_call: TRBD2
v_call: TRBV11-3
j_call: TRBJ2-7
cdr3_length: 13
clone_size: few
cdr3_aa: CASSVGTTYEQYF
cdr3_nt: TGTGCCAGCAGTGTCGGGACTACCTACGAGCAGTACTTC

d_call: TRBD2
v_call: TRBV7-9
j_call: TRBJ2-2
cdr3_length: 12
clone_size: .
cdr3_aa: CASGGLLRELFF
cdr3_nt: TGTGCTAGCGGGGGCCTGCTCCGGGAGCTGTTTTTT

d_call: TRBD1
v_call: TRBV19
j_call: TRBJ1-4
cdr3_length: 15
clone_size: few
cdr3_aa: CASSGIQGSFEKLFF
cdr3_nt: TGTGCCAGTAGTGGTATACAGGGGAGCTTTGAAAAACTGTTTTTT

d_call: TRBD1
v_call: TRBV5-6
j_call: TRBJ1-1
cdr3_length: 18
clone_size: .
cdr3_aa: CASRIKRQGLVYDTEAFF
cdr3_nt: TGTGCCAGCAGAATAAAAAGACAGGGCCTAGTGTATGACACTGAAGCTTTCTTT

d_call: .
v_call: TRBV12-3/TRBV12-4
j_call: TRBJ1-1
cdr3_length: 12
clone_size: .
cdr3_aa: CASSFIQGPAFF
cdr3_nt: TGTGCCAGCAGTTTTATACAGGGACCGGCTTTCTTT

d_call: .
v_call: TRBV19
j_call: TRBJ1-2
cdr3_length: 13
clone_size: .
cdr3_aa: CASRDTGSYGYTF
cdr3_nt: TGTGCCAGTCGGGACACAGGGAGCTATGGCTACACCTTC

d_call: .
v_call: TRBV27
j_call: TRBJ1-5
cdr3_length: 12
clone_size: medium-sized
cdr3_aa: CASSSGTAPQHF
cdr3_nt: TGTGCCAGCAGTTCCGGGACGGCTCCCCAGCATTTT

d_call: TRBD1
v_call: TRBV19
j_call: TRBJ1-1
cdr3_length: 14
clone_size: few
cdr3_aa: CASSHQTGSTEAFF
cdr3_nt: TGTGCCAGTAGCCATCAGACAGGGTCCACTGAAGCTTTCTTT

d_call: .
v_call: TRBV19
j_call: TRBJ1-2
cdr3_length: 15
clone_size: .
cdr3_aa: CASSTSGGRDYGYTF
cdr3_nt: TGTGCCAGTAGTACCTCTGGCGGGAGGGACTATGGCTACACCTTC

d_call: .
v_call: TRBV20-1
j_call: TRBJ2-1
cdr3_length: 12
clone_size: few
cdr3_aa: CSAPQDREQQFF
cdr3_nt: TGCAGTGCGCCGCAAGACAGAGAACAGCAGTTCTTC